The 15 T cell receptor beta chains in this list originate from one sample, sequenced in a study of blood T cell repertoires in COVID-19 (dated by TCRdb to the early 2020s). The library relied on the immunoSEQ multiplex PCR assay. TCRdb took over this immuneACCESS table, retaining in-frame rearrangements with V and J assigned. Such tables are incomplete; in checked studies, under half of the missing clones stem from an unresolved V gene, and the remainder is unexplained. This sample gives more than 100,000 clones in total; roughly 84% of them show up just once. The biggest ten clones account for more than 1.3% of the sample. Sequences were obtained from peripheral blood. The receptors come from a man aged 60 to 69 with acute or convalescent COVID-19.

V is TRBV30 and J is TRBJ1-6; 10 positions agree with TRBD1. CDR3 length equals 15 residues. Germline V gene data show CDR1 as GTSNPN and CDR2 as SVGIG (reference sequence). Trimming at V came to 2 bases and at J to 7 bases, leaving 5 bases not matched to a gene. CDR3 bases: TGTGCCTGGAGTCCCGGACAGGGGGGGAATTCACCCCTCCACTTT. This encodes CAWSPGQGGNSPLHF. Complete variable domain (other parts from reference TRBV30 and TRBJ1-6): SQTIHQWPATLVQPVGSPLSLECTVEGTSNPNLYWYRQAAGRGLQLLFYSVGIGQISSEVPQNLSASRPQDRQFILSSKKLLLSDSGFYLCAWSPGQGGNSPLHFGNGTRLTVT.

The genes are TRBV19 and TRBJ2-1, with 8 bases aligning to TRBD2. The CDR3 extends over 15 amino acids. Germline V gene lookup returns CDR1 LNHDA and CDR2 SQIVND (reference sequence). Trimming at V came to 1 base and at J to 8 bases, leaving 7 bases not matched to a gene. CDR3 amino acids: CASSIAGRVGDEQFF. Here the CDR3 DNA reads TGTGCCAGTAGTATAGCCGGGAGGGTAGGGGATGAGCAGTTCTTC. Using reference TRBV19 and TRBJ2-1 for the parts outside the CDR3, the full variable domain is DGGITQSPKYLFRKEGQNVTLSCEQNLNHDAMYWYRQDPGQGLRLIYYSQIVNDFQKGDIAEGYSVSREKKESFPLTVTSAQKNPTAFYLCASSIAGRVGDEQFFGPGTRLTVL.

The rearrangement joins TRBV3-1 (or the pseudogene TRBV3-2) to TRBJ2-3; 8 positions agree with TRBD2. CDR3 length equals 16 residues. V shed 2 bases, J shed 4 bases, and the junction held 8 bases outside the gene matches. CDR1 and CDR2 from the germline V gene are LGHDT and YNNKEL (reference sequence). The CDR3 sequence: CASSQTGGPGADTQYF. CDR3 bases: TGTGCCAGCAGCCAAACGGGGGGGCCGGGGGCAGATACGCAGTATTTT.

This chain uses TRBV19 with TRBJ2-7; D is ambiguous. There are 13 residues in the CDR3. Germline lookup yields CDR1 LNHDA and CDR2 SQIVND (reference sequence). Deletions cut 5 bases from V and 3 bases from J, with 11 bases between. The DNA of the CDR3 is TGTGCCAGTAGTTCCGGCAACAGCTACGAGCAGTACTTC. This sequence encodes CASSSGNSYEQYF.

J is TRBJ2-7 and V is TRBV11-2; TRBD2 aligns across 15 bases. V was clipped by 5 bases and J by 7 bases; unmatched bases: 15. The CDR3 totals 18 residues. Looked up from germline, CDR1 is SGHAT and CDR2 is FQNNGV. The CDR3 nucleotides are TGTGCCAGCAGCGTAGGACCCCCGGGACTAGCGGGGGGTTTGGAGCAGTACTTC. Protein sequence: CASSVGPPGLAGGLEQYF.

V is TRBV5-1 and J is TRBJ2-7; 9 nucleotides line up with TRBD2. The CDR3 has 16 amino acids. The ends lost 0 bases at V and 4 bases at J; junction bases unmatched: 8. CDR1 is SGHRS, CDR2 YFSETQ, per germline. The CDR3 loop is CASSLDLAGGLYEQYF. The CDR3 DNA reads TGCGCCAGCAGCTTGGATTTGGCGGGGGGGCTGTACGAGCAGTACTTC.

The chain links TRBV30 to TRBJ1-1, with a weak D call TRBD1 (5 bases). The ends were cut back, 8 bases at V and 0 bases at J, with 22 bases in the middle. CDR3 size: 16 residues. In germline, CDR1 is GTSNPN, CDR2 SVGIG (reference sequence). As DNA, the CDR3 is TGTGCCCAGTCTAAGGGACTAGGGAACCTGAACACTGAAGCTTTCTTT. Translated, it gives CAQSKGLGNLNTEAFF.

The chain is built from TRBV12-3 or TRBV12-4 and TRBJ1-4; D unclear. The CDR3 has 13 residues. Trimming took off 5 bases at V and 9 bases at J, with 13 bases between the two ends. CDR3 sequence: CASSIPQRQKLFF. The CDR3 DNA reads TGTGCCAGCAGTATCCCCCAGCGGCAAAAACTGTTTTTT.

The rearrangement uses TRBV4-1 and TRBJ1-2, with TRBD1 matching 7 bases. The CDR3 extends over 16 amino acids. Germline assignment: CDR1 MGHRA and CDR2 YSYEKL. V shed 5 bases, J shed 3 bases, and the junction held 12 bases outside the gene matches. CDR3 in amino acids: CASSGDRARRDYGYTF. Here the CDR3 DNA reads TGCGCCAGCAGCGGTGACAGGGCCCGCCGGGACTATGGCTACACCTTC.

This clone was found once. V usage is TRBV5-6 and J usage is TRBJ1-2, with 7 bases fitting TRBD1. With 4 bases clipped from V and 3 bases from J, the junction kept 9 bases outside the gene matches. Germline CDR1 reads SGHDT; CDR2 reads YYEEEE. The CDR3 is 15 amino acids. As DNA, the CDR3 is TGTGCCAGCAGCCCTCGAACAGGGGTATACTATGGCTACACCTTC. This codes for CASSPRTGVYYGYTF.

CDR3 protein: CASSLGGHGTDTQYF. The CDR3 DNA reads TGTGCCAGCAGCTTAGGGGGACATGGCACAGATACGCAGTATTTT. The V gene is TRBV7-2, the J gene TRBJ2-3, with D possibly TRBD1 on 6 matching bases. The CDR3 length is 15 residues. Trimming left V 1 base short and J 1 base short, with 9 bases between. Germline V lookup: CDR1 SGHTA, CDR2 FQGNSA.

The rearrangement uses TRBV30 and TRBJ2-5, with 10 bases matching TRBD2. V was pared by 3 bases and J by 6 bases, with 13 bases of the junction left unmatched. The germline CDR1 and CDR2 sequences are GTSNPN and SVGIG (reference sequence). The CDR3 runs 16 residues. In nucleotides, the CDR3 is TGTGCCTGGAGCGGCAGGCTAGCGGGGGATGGAAAGACCCAGTACTTC. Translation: CAWSGRLAGDGKTQYF.

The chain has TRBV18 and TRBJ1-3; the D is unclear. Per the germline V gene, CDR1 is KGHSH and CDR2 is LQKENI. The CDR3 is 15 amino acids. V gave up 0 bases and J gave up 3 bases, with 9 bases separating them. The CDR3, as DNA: TGTGCCAGCTCACCACCGGGGAGAGGTGGAAACACCATATATTTT. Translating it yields CASSPPGRGGNTIYF.

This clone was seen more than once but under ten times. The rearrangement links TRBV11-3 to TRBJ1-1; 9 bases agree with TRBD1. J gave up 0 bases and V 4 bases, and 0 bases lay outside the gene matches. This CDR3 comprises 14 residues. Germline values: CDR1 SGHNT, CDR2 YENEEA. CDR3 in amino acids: CASSWDRVNTEAFF. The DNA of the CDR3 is TGTGCCAGCAGCTGGGACAGGGTGAACACTGAAGCTTTCTTT.

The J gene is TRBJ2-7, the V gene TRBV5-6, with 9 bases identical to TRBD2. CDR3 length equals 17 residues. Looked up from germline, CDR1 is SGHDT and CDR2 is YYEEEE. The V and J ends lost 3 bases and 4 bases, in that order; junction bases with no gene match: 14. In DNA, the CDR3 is TGTGCCAGCAGCTCCTTTCACCGGCGGGAGGGGAAGTACGAGCAGTACTTC. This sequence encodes CASSSFHRREGKYEQYF.